Included here is one T cell receptor (beta chain) sequence, with context. The antigen remains unidentified. The source of the sample is a study of CD8 T cells in ankylosing spondylitis. Overall study results and limits: There were earlier reports of some motif variants in reactive arthritis synovial fluid and blood. Reported data indicate significant enrichment of disease-linked clones within matched ankylosing spondylitis synovial fluid. Seemingly distinctive of ankylosing spondylitis blood was a TCR beta motif formed by eight highly homologous variants.

Losses at the gene ends were 1 base for V and 1 base for J; bases not matched to a gene: 12. This CDR3 spans 18 amino acids. Germline V lookup: CDR1 SGHDT, CDR2 YYEEEE. Making the TCR beta libraries involved quantitative 5'-RACE with molecular barcodes. TCRdb independently ran MiXCR on the 5' RACE reads; one entry per CDR3 protein. This table holds under 450,000 distinct CDR3 sequences, 20% found once. The chain combines TRBV5-6 with TRBJ2-7, with TRBD1 identical over 9 bases. The sequence was collected from a male donor with ankylosing spondylitis or in good health (not recorded which). The sequenced material came from blood, either unsorted or a sorted T cell fraction (not recorded which). The CDR3, as DNA: TGTGCCAGCAGCTTGATCTGGGACAGGGAAATTTTTTCCTACGAGCAGTACTTC. Translation gives CASSLIWDREIFSYEQYF.